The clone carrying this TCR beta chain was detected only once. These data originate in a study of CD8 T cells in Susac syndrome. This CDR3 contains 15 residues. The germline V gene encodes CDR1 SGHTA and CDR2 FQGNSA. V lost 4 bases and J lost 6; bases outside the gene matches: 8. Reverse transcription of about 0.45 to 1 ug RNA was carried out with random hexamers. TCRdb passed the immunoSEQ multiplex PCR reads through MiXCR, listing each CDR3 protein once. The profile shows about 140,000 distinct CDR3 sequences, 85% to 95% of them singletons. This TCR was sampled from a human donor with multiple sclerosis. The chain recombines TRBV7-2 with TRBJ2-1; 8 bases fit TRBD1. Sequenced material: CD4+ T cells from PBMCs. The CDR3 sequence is CASSSGTGNRNEQFF. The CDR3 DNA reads TGTGCCAGCAGCTCCGGGACAGGAAATCGCAATGAGCAGTTCTTC.